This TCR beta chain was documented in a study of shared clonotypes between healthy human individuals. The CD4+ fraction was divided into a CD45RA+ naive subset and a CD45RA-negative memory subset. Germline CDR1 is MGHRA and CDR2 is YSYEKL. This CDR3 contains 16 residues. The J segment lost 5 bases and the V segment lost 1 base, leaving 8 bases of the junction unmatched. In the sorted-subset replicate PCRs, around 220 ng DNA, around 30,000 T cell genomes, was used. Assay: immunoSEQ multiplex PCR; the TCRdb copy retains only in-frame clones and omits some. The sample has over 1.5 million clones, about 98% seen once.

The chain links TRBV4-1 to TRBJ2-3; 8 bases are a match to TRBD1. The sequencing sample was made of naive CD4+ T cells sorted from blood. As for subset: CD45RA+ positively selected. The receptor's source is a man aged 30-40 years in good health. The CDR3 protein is CASSQVTGASRDTQYF. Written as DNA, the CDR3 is TGCGCCAGCAGCCAAGTGACAGGGGCCTCGCGAGATACGCAGTATTTT.